This paragraph covers one T cell receptor beta chain sequence. Its target is unknown. Amplification of TCR beta used genomic DNA extracted from peripheral blood. TRB rearrangements spanning V, D and J were amplified using mixed TRB-A/B primers. One entry per CDR3 protein, called by TCRdb with MiXCR from the multiplex PCR reads. The sample comprises a few thousand distinct CDR3 sequences, approximately 42% of which are singletons, and roughly 40% rests with the top ten. This sample stems from a study of T cell repertoires in aging, cancer and after chemotherapy. Turning to the study itself: Donor ages fell into six groups from 30 or younger up to 70 or older. Notes on the study in general: Lymphoid organ infiltration in hematological cancer patients may impair thymic emigration or peripheral T cell expansion. Rebound thymic output was suggested by rising median generation probability during chemotherapy in each cancer cohort. Untreated cancer patients had significantly lower blood TCR diversity than age-matched healthy donors.

CDR3 length equals 17 residues. The V gene's germline CDR1 is LNHDA and CDR2 SQIVND (reference sequence). Trimming cost V 3 bases and J 1 base; bases outside gene matches: 7. The chain couples TRBV19 to TRBJ2-3, with 10 bases fitting TRBD2. The sample was blood. The receptor was isolated from a human donor with a blood cancer. The CDR3, as DNA: TGTGCCAGTAGTATTCTACCTAGCGGGAGCGGCACAGATACGCAGTATTTT. Amino acids: CASSILPSGSGTDTQYF.